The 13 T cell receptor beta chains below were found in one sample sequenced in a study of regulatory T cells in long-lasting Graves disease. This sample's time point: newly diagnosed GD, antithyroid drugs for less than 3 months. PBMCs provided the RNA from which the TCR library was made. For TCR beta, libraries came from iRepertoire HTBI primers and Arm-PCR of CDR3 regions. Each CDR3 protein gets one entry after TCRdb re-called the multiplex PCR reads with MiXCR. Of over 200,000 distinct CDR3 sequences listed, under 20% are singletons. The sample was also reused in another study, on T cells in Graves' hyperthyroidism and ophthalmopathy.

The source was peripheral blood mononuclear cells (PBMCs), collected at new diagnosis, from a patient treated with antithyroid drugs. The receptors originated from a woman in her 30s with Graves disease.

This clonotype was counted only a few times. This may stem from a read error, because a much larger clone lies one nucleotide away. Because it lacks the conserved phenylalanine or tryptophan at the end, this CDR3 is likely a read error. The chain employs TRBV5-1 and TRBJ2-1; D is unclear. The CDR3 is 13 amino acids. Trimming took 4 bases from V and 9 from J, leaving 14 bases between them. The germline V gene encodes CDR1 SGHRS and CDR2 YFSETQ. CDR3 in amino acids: CASSPRGEAEQFL. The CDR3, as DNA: TGCGCCAGCAGCCCCCGAGGAGAGGCTGAGCAGTTCCTC.

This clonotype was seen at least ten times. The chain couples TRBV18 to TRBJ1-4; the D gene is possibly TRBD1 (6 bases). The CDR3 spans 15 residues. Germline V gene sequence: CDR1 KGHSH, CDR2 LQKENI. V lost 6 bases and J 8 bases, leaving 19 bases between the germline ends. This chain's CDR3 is CASSPTRGEEEKLFF. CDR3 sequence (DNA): TGTGCCAGCTCGCCCACCAGGGGAGAAGAGGAAAAACTGTTTTTT. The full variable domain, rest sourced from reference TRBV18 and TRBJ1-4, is NAGVMQNPRHLVRRRGQEARLRCSPMKGHSHVYWYRQLPEEGLKFMVYLQKENIIDESGMPKERFSAEFPKEGPSILRIQQVVRGDSAAYFCASSPTRGEEEKLFFGSGTQLSVL.

CDR3 nucleotide sequence: TGTGCCAGCAGTTCCCCAGCGGGCAGCTCCTACAATGAGCAGTTCTTC. Translating it yields CASSSPAGSSYNEQFF. The V gene is TRBV28, the J gene TRBJ2-1, with a weak D call TRBD2 (6 bases). Trimming took 4 bases from V and 0 from J, leaving 13 bases between them. The CDR3 loop spans 16 amino acids. Germline-derived CDR1 and CDR2 are MDHEN and SYDVKM.

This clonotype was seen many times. CDR3 in DNA: TGTGCCAGCAGCTTTATGAAGGGACAAAAGAACACTGAAGCTTTCTTT. Protein: CASSFMKGQKNTEAFF. This chain connects TRBV7-2 to TRBJ1-1; tentatively, D is TRBD1 (6 bases). V was cut by 3 bases and J by 1 base, with 15 bases left in between. This CDR3 is built from 16 residues. Germline values: CDR1 SGHTA, CDR2 FQGNSA.

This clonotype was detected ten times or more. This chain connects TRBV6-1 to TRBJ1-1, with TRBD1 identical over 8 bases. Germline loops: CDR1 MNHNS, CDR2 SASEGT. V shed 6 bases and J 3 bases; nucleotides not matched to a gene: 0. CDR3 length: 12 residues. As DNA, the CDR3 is TGTGCCAGCAGGACAGGGGACACTGAAGCTTTCTTT. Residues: CASRTGDTEAFF.

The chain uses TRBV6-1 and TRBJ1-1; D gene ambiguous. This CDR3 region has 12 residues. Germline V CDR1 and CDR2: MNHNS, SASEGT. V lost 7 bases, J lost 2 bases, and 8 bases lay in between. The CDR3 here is CASNRFNTEAFF. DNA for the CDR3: TGTGCCAGCAATCGTTTTAACACTGAAGCTTTCTTT.

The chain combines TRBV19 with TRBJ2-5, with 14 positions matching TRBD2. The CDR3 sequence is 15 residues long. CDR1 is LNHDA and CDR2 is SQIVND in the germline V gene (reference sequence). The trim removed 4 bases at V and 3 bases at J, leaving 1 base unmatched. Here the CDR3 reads CASSKTSGGEETQYF. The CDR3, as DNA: TGTGCCAGTAGTAAGACTAGCGGGGGGGAAGAGACCCAGTACTTC.

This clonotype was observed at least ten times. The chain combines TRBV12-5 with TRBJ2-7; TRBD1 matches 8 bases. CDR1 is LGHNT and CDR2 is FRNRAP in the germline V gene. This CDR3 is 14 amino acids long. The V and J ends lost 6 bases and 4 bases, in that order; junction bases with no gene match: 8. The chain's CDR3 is CASGEAGGRYEQYF. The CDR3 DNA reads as TGTGCTAGTGGGGAAGCAGGGGGCAGGTACGAGCAGTACTTC.

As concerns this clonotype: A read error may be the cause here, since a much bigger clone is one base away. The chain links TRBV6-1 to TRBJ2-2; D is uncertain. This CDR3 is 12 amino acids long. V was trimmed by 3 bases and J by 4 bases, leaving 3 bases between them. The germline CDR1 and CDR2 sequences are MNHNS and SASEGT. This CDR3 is CASSDTTGELFF. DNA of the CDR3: TGTGCCAGCAGTGATACCACCGGGGAGCTGTTTTTT.

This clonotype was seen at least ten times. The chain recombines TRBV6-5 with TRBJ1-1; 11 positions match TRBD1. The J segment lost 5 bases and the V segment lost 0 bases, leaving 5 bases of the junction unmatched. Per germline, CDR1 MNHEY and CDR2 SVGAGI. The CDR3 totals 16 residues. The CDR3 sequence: CASSYSGTGGLTEAFF. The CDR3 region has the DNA TGTGCCAGCAGTTACTCGGGGACAGGGGGGTTGACTGAAGCTTTCTTT.

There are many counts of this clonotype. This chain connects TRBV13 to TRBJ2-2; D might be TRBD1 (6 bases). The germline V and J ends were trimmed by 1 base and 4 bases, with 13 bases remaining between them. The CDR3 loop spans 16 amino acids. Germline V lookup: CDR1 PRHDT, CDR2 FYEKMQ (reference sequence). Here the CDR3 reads CASSLAITGSTGELFF. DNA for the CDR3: TGTGCCAGCAGCTTAGCCATAACAGGGAGCACCGGGGAGCTGTTTTTT.

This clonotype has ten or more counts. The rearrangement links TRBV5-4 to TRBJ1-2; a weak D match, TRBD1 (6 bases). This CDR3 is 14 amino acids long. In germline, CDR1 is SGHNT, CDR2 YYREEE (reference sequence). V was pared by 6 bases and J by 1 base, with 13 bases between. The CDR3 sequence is CASKLQGLNYGYTF. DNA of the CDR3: TGTGCCAGCAAACTTCAGGGGCTTAACTATGGCTACACCTTC. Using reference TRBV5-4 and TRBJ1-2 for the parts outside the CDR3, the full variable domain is ETGVTQSPTHLIKTRGQQVTLRCSSQSGHNTVSWYQQALGQGPQFIFQYYREEENGRGNFPPRFSGLQFPNYSSELNVNALELDDSALYLCASKLQGLNYGYTFGSGTRLTVV.

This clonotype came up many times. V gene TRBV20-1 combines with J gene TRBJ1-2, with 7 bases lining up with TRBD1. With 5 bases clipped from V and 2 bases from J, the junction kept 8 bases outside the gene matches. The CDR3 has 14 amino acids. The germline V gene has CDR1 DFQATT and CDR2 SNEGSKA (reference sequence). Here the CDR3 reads CSAGAGGWNYGYTF. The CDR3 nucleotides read TGCAGTGCTGGGGCAGGGGGGTGGAACTATGGCTACACCTTC.